Shown below are 13 T cell receptor beta chains from a single sample sequenced in a study of blood T cells in healthy people across ages. The second PCR ran roughly 7 to 12 cycles with a sample-barcoded 5' primer and J-beta primers. Via MiXCR, TCRdb re-called the 5' RACE reads, giving one row per CDR3 protein. The sample has around 800,000 distinct CDR3 sequences, 40% to 50% seen once. Sequenced material: blood. These receptors originate from a man between 60 and 70 years old in good health.

The V gene is TRBV29-1, the J gene TRBJ1-2, with a tentative D call TRBD1 (6 bases). The CDR3 is 12 residues long. With 7 bases removed from V and 2 bases from J, the gap between germline ends came to 11 bases. Germline CDR1 is SQVTM and CDR2 is ANQGSEA. CDR3 residues: CSAAGTNYGYTF. CDR3 nucleotides: TGCAGCGCCGCAGGGACAAACTATGGCTACACCTTC.

The gene calls are TRBV5-1 and TRBJ2-7; D ambiguous. This CDR3 comprises 11 residues. Germline V gene sequence: CDR1 SGHRS, CDR2 YFSETQ. V lost 3 bases and J 7 bases, leaving 8 bases between the germline ends. CDR3 amino acids: CASSYEREQYF. DNA for the CDR3: TGCGCCAGCAGCTACGAGAGGGAGCAGTACTTC.

This clonotype turned up a few times. The CDR3, as DNA: TGTGCCACCAGCAGAGATCGGGCGGCCGGGGAGCTGTTTTTT. Amino acid sequence: CATSRDRAAGELFF. The V and J genes are TRBV15 and TRBJ2-2; no firm D call. This CDR3 has 14 amino acids. V was trimmed by 0 bases and J by 6 bases, leaving 8 bases between them. Germline CDR1 is LNHNV and CDR2 is YYDKDF (reference sequence).

V usage is TRBV7-8 and J usage is TRBJ2-2; a possible D gene is TRBD1 (6 bases). The germline gives CDR1 SGHVS, CDR2 FQNEAQ. Deletions cut 6 bases from V and 6 bases from J, with 14 bases between. CDR3 length equals 14 residues. Written as DNA, the CDR3 is TGTGCCAGCAGTCTACAGGGTCGAGCCGGGGAGCTGTTTTTT. Translated, it gives CASSLQGRAGELFF.

The chain carries TRBV6-5 and TRBJ2-7; TRBD2 matches at 8 bases. V gave up 5 bases and J gave up 3 bases; unmatched junction bases: 6. CDR1 is MNHEY, CDR2 SVGAGI, per germline. This CDR3 is 14 amino acids long. CDR3 in amino acids: CASSDRLAGYEQYF. CDR3 coding DNA: TGTGCCAGCAGTGACCGGCTAGCGGGCTACGAGCAGTACTTC.

This clonotype was found many times. The V and J genes are TRBV15 and TRBJ2-3; TRBD2 agrees at 11 bases. Looked up from germline, CDR1 is LNHNV and CDR2 is YYDKDF (reference sequence). The length of the CDR3 is 17 residues. V lost 2 bases to trimming and J lost 5 bases; unmatched junction nucleotides: 9. The CDR3 DNA reads as TGTGCCACCAGCAGATCCGTAGCGGGGGGGCCTCGAGATACGCAGTATTTT. Amino acids: CATSRSVAGGPRDTQYF.

The chain is built from TRBV4-3 and TRBJ1-5; D is uncertain. The CDR3 has 17 amino acids. V gave up 0 bases and J gave up 4 bases, with 16 bases separating them. Germline V CDR1 and CDR2: LGHNA, YSLEER. The CDR3 protein is CASSQDWARSRNQPQHF. The CDR3 coding sequence is TGCGCCAGCAGCCAAGATTGGGCTCGGTCTCGGAATCAGCCCCAGCATTTT.

This chain joins TRBV2 and TRBJ1-2; D remains ambiguous. In germline, CDR1 is SNHLY, CDR2 FYNNEI. The CDR3 is 13 amino acids. Trimming took 1 base from V and 5 from J, leaving 8 bases between them. This CDR3 reads CASSEVPRYGYTF. The CDR3 DNA reads as TGTGCCAGCAGTGAAGTGCCTAGGTATGGCTACACCTTC.

This clonotype has at least ten counts. The chain uses TRBV12-3 or TRBV12-4 and TRBJ2-1, with D maybe TRBD2 (6 bases). The CDR3 sequence is 15 residues long. With 4 bases removed from V and 6 bases from J, the gap between germline ends came to 16 bases. The CDR3 spells CASSSNRGKGNEQFF. Here the CDR3 DNA reads TGTGCCAGCAGTTCTAATCGGGGGAAGGGCAATGAGCAGTTCTTC.

The rearrangement joins TRBV6-1 to TRBJ2-7; D is perhaps TRBD1 (6 bases). Trimming shortened V by 1 base and J by 3 bases, and 10 bases separated the two germline ends. Germline V gives CDR1 MNHNS, CDR2 SASEGT. The CDR3 has 14 residues. DNA for the CDR3: TGTGCCAGCAGTGAAGTGCCAGGGGACTACGAGCAGTACTTC. It encodes CASSEVPGDYEQYF.

The V call is TRBV19, the J call TRBJ1-1; the D is unclear. Germline CDR1 LNHDA, CDR2 SQIVND (reference sequence). V shed 7 bases and J shed 4 bases, with 16 bases lying between them. The CDR3 covers 14 residues. CDR3 coding DNA: TGTGCCAGTACCACCATAGGAAGTAGCACTGAAGCTTTCTTT. As protein: CASTTIGSSTEAFF.

This sequence joins TRBV6-5 and TRBJ1-2; perhaps TRBD1 as D (6 bases). The V end lost 2 bases, the J end lost 1 base, and 17 bases lay between the germline ends. The germline V gene has CDR1 MNHEY and CDR2 SVGAGI. The CDR3 contains 17 residues. Here the CDR3 reads CASSYHPPLQGNYGYTF. The CDR3, as DNA: TGTGCCAGCAGTTACCACCCTCCCCTACAGGGTAACTATGGCTACACCTTC.

The CDR3 protein is CASSLGTGSYNEQYF. As DNA, the CDR3 is TGTGCCAGCAGCTTAGGGACAGGGTCCTACAATGAGCAGTACTTC. The rearrangement joins TRBV7-2 to TRBJ2-7; 8 positions match TRBD1. The germline CDR1 and CDR2 sequences are SGHTA and FQGNSA. Trimming at V came to 1 base and at J to 7 bases, leaving 9 bases not matched to a gene. There are 15 residues in the CDR3.